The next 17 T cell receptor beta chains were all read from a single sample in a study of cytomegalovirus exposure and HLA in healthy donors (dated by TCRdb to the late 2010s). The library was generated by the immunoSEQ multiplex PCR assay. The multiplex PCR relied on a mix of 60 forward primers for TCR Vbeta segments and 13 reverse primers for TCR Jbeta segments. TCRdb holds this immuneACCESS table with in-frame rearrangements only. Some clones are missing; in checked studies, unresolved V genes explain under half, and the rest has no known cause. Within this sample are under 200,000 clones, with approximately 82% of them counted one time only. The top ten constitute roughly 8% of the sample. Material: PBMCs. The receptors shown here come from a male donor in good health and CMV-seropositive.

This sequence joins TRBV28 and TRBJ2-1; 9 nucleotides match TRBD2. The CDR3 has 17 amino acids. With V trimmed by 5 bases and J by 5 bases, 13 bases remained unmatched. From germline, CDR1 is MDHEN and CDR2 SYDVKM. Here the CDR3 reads CASSILAGPGGNNEQFF. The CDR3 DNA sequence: TGTGCCAGCAGTATACTAGCGGGTCCTGGGGGGAACAATGAGCAGTTCTTC.

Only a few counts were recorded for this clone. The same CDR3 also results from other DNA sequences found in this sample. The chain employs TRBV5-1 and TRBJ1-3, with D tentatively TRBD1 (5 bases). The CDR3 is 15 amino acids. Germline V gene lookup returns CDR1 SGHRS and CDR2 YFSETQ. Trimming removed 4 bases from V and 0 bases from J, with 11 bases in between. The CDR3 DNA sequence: TGCGCCAGCAGCCTCGACAGCAACTCTGGAAACACCATATATTTT. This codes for CASSLDSNSGNTIYF.

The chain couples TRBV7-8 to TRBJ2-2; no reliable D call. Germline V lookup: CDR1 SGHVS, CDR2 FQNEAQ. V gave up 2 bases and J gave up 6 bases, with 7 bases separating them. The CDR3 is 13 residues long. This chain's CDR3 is CASSLIGSGELFF. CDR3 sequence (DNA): TGTGCCAGCAGCTTAATCGGGTCCGGGGAGCTGTTTTTT. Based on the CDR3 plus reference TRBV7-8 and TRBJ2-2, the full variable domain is GAGVSQSPRYKVAKRGQDVALRCDPISGHVSLFWYQQALGQGPEFLTYFQNEAQLDKSGLPSDRFFAERPEGSVSTLKIQRTQQEDSAVYLCASSLIGSGELFFGEGSRLTVL.

CDR3 in amino acids: CASSEEIKTQYF. CDR3 nucleotide sequence: TGTGCCAGCAGTGAAGAGATCAAGACGCAGTATTTT. V gene TRBV28 combines with J gene TRBJ2-3; D gene ambiguous. V dropped 5 bases and J dropped 9 bases, with 12 bases sitting between them. Germline lookup yields CDR1 MDHEN and CDR2 SYDVKM. This CDR3 has 12 amino acids.

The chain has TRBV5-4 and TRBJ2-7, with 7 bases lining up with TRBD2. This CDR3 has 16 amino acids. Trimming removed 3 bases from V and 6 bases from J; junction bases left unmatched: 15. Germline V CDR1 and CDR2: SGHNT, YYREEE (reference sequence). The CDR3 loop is CASSSPWEGLSAEQYF. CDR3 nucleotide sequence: TGTGCCAGCAGCTCGCCGTGGGAGGGGCTGTCGGCCGAGCAGTACTTC. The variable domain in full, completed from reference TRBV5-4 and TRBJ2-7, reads ETGVTQSPTHLIKTRGQQVTLRCSSQSGHNTVSWYQQALGQGPQFIFQYYREEENGRGNFPPRFSGLQFPNYSSELNVNALELDDSALYLCASSSPWEGLSAEQYFGPGTRLTVT.

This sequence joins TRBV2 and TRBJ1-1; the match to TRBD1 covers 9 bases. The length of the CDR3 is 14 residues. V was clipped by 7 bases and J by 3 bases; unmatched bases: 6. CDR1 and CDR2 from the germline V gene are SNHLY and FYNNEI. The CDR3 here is CASTTGGIYTEAFF. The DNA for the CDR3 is TGTGCCAGCACCACAGGGGGCATTTACACTGAAGCTTTCTTT.

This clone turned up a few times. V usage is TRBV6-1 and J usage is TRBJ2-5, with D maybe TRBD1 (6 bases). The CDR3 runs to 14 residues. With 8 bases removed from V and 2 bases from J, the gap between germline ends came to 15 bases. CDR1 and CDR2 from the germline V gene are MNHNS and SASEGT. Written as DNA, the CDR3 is TGTGCCAGCCGCTTAAGGGACACTCAAGAGACCCAGTACTTC. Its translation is CASRLRDTQETQYF.

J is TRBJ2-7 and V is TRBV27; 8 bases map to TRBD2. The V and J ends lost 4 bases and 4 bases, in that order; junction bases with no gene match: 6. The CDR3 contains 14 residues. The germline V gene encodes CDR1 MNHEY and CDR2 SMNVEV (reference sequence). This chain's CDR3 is CASSSGLAKYEQYF. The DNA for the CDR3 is TGTGCCAGCAGTTCAGGACTAGCTAAATACGAGCAGTACTTC.

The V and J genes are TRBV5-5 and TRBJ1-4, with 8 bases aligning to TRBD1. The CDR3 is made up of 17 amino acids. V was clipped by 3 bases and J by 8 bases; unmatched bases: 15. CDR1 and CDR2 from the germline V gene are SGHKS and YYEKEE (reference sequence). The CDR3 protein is CASSSPLRTGPLEKLFF. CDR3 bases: TGTGCCAGCAGCTCCCCCCTACGGACAGGGCCGTTGGAAAAACTGTTTTTT. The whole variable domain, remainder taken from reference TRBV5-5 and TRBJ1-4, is DAGVTQSPTHLIKTRGQQVTLRCSPISGHKSVSWYQQVLGQGPQFIFQYYEKEERGRGNFPDRFSARQFPNYSSELNVNALLLGDSALYLCASSSPLRTGPLEKLFFGSGTQLSVL.

The CDR3 here is CASSSQGRGFSYEQYF. CDR3 in DNA: TGTGCCAGCAGTTCCCAGGGCAGGGGGTTCTCCTACGAGCAGTACTTC. V usage is TRBV6-5 and J usage is TRBJ2-7; 7 bases align to TRBD1. Unmatched junction bases numbered 9, after V lost 4 bases and J lost 0 bases. This CDR3 spans 16 amino acids. Germline CDR1 and CDR2: MNHEY and SVGAGI.

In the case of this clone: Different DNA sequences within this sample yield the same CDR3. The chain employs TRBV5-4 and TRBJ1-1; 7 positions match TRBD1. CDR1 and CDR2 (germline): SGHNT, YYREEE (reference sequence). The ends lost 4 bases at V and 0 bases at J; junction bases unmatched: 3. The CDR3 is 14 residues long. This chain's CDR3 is CASSLGQVNTEAFF. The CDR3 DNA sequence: TGTGCCAGCAGCCTAGGACAGGTGAACACTGAAGCTTTCTTT. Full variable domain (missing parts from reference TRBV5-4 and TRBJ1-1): ETGVTQSPTHLIKTRGQQVTLRCSSQSGHNTVSWYQQALGQGPQFIFQYYREEENGRGNFPPRFSGLQFPNYSSELNVNALELDDSALYLCASSLGQVNTEAFFGQGTRLTVV.

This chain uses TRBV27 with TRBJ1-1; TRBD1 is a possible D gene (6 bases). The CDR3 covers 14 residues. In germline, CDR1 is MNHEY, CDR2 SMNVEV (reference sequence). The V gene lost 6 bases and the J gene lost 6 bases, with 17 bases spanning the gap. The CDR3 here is CASRPQGSVAEAFF. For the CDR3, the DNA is TGTGCCAGCAGGCCCCAGGGGAGCGTCGCTGAAGCTTTCTTT.

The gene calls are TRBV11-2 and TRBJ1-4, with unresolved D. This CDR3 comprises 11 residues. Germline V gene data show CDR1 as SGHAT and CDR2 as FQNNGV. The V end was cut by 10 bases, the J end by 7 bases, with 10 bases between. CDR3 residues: CATSYSEKLFF. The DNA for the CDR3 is TGTGCCACCTCTTACTCTGAAAAACTGTTTTTT.

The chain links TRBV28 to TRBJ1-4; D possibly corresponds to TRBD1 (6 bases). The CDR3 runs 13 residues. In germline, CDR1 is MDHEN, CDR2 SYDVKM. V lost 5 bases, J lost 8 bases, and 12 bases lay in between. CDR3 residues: CASSTGIGEKLFF. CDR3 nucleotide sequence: TGTGCCAGCAGTACAGGGATCGGGGAAAAACTGTTTTTT.

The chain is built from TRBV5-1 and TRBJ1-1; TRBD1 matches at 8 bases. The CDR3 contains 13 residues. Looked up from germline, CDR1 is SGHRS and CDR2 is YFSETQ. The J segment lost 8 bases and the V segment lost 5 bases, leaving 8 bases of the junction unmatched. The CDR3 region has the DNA TGCGCCAGCAGTTTTACCGGGGACAGGGAAGCTTTCTTT. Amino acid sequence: CASSFTGDREAFF.

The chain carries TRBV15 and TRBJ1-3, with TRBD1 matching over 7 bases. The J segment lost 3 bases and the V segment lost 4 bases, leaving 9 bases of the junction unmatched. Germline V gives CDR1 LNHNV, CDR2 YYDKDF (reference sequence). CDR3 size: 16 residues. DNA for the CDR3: TGTGCCACCAGCATTGGAGGACAGGCGTTTGGAAACACCATATATTTT. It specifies CATSIGGQAFGNTIYF. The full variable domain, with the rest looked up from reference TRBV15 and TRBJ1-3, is DAMVIQNPRYQVTQFGKPVTLSCSQTLNHNVMYWYQQKSSQAPKLLFHYYDKDFNNEADTPDNFQSRRPNTSFCFLDIRSPGLGDTAMYLCATSIGGQAFGNTIYFGEGSWLTVV.

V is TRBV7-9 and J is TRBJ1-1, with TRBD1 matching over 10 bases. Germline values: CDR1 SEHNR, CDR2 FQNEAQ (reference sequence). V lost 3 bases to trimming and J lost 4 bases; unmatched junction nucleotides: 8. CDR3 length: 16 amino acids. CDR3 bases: TGTGCCAGCAGCTTCTATCGACAGGGGGCTGGCACTGAAGCTTTCTTT. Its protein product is CASSFYRQGAGTEAFF.